This T cell receptor beta chain was recovered during a study of technical replicates of blood from a handful of donors. The data were produced by immunoSEQ multiplex PCR, yet TCRdb's version contains in-frame clones alone and is incomplete. The profile shows 100,000 or so clones, 94% of them singletons. The CDR3 consists of 12 residues. The V and J ends lost 7 bases and 4 bases respectively, with 8 bases between them. Germline CDR1 LNHDA, CDR2 SQIVND (reference sequence). The TCR comes from a human donor in good health. Sequencing used T cells isolated from PBMCs. The gene calls are TRBV19 and TRBJ1-5, with a weak D call TRBD1 (6 bases). Here the CDR3 reads CASNRVNQPQHF. CDR3 bases: TGTGCCAGTAACAGGGTGAATCAGCCCCAGCATTTT.